The 2 T cell receptor beta chains presented below share a single source sample, sequenced in a study of vaccination and CD4 T cells after COVID-19. These receptors' antigens are unknown. The treatment was: approximately 11-day PBMC culture with coronavirus spike peptide pools or control peptides (ViraFEST assay). From the unexposed donor, CD4+ T cells were collected ahead of the COVID-19 pandemic (2011-2018). Cultured CD4+ T-cell DNA underwent Oncomine TCR Beta short-read sequencing. CD4+ T cells were cultured, and genomic DNA was extracted from them. MiXCR was run by TCRdb on the PCR reads, yielding one entry per CDR3 protein. The sample contains 12,000 or so distinct CDR3 sequences, roughly 35% of which appear only once. Specimen: CD4+ T cells from blood, cultured in vitro. These receptors originate from a human donor in good health.

J is TRBJ1-1 and V is TRBV7-2; D is possibly TRBD1 (6 bases). Germline lookup yields CDR1 SGHTA and CDR2 FQGNSA. Trimming stripped 2 bases from V and 12 bases from J, with 25 bases between. The CDR3 loop spans 16 amino acids. The DNA of the CDR3 is TGTGCCAGCAGCTTAAGCCCGGGGGGGCAAACTCGAATGTCTTTCTTT. Translation gives CASSLSPGGQTRMSFF. Variable domain in full (rest from reference TRBV7-2 and TRBJ1-1): GAGVSQSPSNKVTEKGKDVELRCDPISGHTALYWYRQSLGQGLEFLIYFQGNSAPDKSGLPSDRFSAERTGGSVSTLTIQRTQQEDSAVYLCASSLSPGGQTRMSFFGQGTRLTVV.

This clonotype is classed as medium-sized. The chain is built from TRBV6-2 or TRBV6-3 and TRBJ1-2; D might be TRBD1 (6 bases). With 6 bases removed from V and 1 base from J, the gap between germline ends came to 12 bases. CDR1 is MNHEY, CDR2 SVGEGT, per germline. This CDR3 has 14 amino acids. This CDR3 is CASSRGSGNYGYTF. DNA of the CDR3: TGTGCCAGCAGCAGGGGTTCGGGTAACTATGGCTACACCTTC.